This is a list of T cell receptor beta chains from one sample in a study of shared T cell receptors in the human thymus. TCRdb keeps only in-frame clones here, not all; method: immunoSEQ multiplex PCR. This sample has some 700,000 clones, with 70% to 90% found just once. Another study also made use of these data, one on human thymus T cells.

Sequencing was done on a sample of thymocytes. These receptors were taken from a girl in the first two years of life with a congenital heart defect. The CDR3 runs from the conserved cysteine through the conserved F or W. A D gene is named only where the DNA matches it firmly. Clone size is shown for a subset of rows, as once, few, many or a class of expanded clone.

DNA: TGTGCCAGCAGACCGGGAACCTACAATGAGCAGTTCTTC
CDR3: CASRPGTYNEQFF
size: -
D: -
V: TRBV6-6
J: TRBJ2-1

DNA: TGTGCCAGTAGTATAGAGGCCTCGGACAGGAACTATGGCTACACCTTC
CDR3: CASSIEASDRNYGYTF
size: -
D: TRBD1
V: TRBV19
J: TRBJ1-2

DNA: TGCGCCAGCAGCTTGGTTAGTAGCGGGGAAGCGGATACGCAGTATTTT
CDR3: CASSLVSSGEADTQYF
size: -
D: TRBD2
V: TRBV5-1
J: TRBJ2-3

DNA: TGTGCCAGCAGCCCGTCCCGGGACAGGGCTTACAATGAGCAGTTCTTC
CDR3: CASSPSRDRAYNEQFF
size: -
D: TRBD1
V: TRBV5-5
J: TRBJ2-1

DNA: TGTGCCAGCAGTGCCTTAGGACAGGGAGCTTTGAACACTGAAGCTTTCTTT
CDR3: CASSALGQGALNTEAFF
size: -
D: TRBD1
V: TRBV6-1
J: TRBJ1-1

DNA: TGTGCCAGCACCAGGAGGGAGGGCAGGGGTAGCAATCAGCCCCAGCATTTT
CDR3: CASTRREGRGSNQPQHF
size: few
D: -
V: TRBV27
J: TRBJ1-5

DNA: TGTGCCAGCAGCCCTACGACAGTGAACACTGAAGCTTTCTTT
CDR3: CASSPTTVNTEAFF
size: -
D: -
V: TRBV7-9
J: TRBJ1-1

DNA: TGTGCCAGCAGCCAAGGTCCCGGGGGGCCAGATACGCAGTATTTT
CDR3: CASSQGPGGPDTQYF
size: -
D: -
V: TRBV14
J: TRBJ2-3

DNA: TGTGCCAGCAGCACAGGGATCTCCTACGAGCAGTACTTC
CDR3: CASSTGISYEQYF
size: -
D: -
V: TRBV9
J: TRBJ2-7

DNA: TGTGCCAGCAGCTCGCCCCTGGTACTAGCGGGGAAAGAGACCCAGTACTTC
CDR3: CASSSPLVLAGKETQYF
size: -
D: TRBD2
V: TRBV11-2
J: TRBJ2-5

DNA: TGTGCCAGCAGCTCGGACAGCTACAATGAGCAGTTCTTC
CDR3: CASSSDSYNEQFF
size: -
D: -
V: TRBV5-5
J: TRBJ2-1

DNA: TGTGCCAGAAGCTTAAGAGTCTCTGTTCGGTTCGATGAGCAGTTCTTC
CDR3: CARSLRVSVRFDEQFF
size: once
D: -
V: TRBV7-5
J: TRBJ2-1

DNA: TGTGCCAGCAGTCCCGGGACAGGGTGTAATTCACCCCTCCACTTT
CDR3: CASSPGTGCNSPLHF
size: -
D: TRBD1
V: TRBV27
J: TRBJ1-6

DNA: TGTGCCAGCAGCTTGCCAGGGACAGTCAACACTGAAGCTTTCTTT
CDR3: CASSLPGTVNTEAFF
size: -
D: TRBD1
V: TRBV5-6
J: TRBJ1-1

DNA: TGTGCCAGCAGGATTGGGGGGACCCGCGGGTCCTACGAGCAGTACTTC
CDR3: CASRIGGTRGSYEQYF
size: -
D: -
V: TRBV28
J: TRBJ2-7

DNA: TGTGCCAGCAGCTTACATTTAAAACTAGCGGGTTTATACGAGCAGTACTTC
CDR3: CASSLHLKLAGLYEQYF
size: -
D: TRBD2
V: TRBV7-2
J: TRBJ2-7